The clone carrying this TCR beta chain turned up a few times. Its antigen is not known. The sample originates from a study of T cells in Graves' hyperthyroidism and ophthalmopathy. The ends were cut back, 4 bases at V and 4 bases at J, with 11 bases in the middle. This CDR3 comprises 14 residues. Germline values: CDR1 KGHDR, CDR2 SFDVKD. The study's findings and limits: Ophthalmopathy was told apart from stable hyperthyroidism by a 13 V-J model.

RNA transcripts yielded amplified TCR beta CDR3 regions. HTBI primers were the set used in a first-round RT-PCR of the TCR CDR3. TCRdb recomputed calls from the multiplex PCR reads with MiXCR, one row per CDR3 protein. The data hold 550,000 to 650,000 distinct CDR3 sequences, with roughly 13% observed a single time. Material for sequencing was blood. The chain recombines TRBV24-1 with TRBJ2-3, with D possibly being TRBD1 (5 bases). The TCR comes from a woman aged 30 to 39 with Graves' hyperthyroidism that later progressed to Graves' ophthalmopathy. The CDR3, as DNA: TGTGCCACCAGTGACCCGAGACAGCCAGATACGCAGTATTTT. This sequence encodes CATSDPRQPDTQYF.